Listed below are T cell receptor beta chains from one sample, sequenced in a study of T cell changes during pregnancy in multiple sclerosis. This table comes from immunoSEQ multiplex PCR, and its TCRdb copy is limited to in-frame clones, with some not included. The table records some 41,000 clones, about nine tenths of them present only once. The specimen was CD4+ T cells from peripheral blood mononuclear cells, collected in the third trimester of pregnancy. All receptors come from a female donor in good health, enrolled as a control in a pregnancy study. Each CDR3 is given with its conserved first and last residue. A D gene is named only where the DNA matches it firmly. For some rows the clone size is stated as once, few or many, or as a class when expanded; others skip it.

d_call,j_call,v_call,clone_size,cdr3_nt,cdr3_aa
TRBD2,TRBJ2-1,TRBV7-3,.,TGTGCCAGCAGCCCTCCCGGGACTAGCGCCGCTGAGCAGTTCTTC,CASSPPGTSAAEQFF
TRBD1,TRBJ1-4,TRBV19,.,TGTGCCAGTAGTATAGCGAGACAGGGGACTAATGAAAAACTGTTTTTT,CASSIARQGTNEKLFF
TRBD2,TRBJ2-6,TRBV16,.,TGTGCCAGCAGCCAATCGAATAGCGGGAGCTACCTGACTTTC,CASSQSNSGSYLTF
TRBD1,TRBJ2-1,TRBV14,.,TGTGCCAGCAGCCAAGGTCAGGGGGCAGGTAGGAATGAGCAGTTCTTC,CASSQGQGAGRNEQFF
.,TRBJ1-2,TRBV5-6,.,TGTGCCAGCAGGGGCGTCACAAGTGGCGTCCTCCCTAATAACTATGGCTACACCTTC,CASRGVTSGVLPNNYGYTF
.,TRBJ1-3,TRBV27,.,TGTGCCAGCAGGGAACAGGCCCTCTCTGGAAACACCATATATTTT,CASREQALSGNTIYF
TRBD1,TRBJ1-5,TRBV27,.,TGTGCCAGCACCCCTGCCGGGACAGGGTATAGCAATCAGCCCCAGCATTTT,CASTPAGTGYSNQPQHF
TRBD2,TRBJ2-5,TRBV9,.,TGTGCCAGCAGCGTAGGGGATAGCGGGGGGCTGGAGACCCAGTACTTC,CASSVGDSGGLETQYF
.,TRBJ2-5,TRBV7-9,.,TGTGCCAGCAGCCCCCCTCAGTCAGGACAAGAGACCCAGTACTTC,CASSPPQSGQETQYF
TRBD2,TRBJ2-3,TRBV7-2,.,TGTGCCAGCACCCGGACTAGACGTGAAGATACGCAGTATTTT,CASTRTRREDTQYF
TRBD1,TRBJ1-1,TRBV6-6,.,TGTGCCAGCAGTTACAGGGGGCGGAACACTGAAGCTTTCTTT,CASSYRGRNTEAFF
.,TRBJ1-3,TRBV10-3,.,TGTGCCATCAGTGAGTCGGCGGGCCAAGGAAACACCATATATTTT,CAISESAGQGNTIYF
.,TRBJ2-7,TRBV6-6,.,TGTGCCAGCCAGGGCGGGGTGGGCTTCTACGAGCAGTACTTC,CASQGGVGFYEQYF
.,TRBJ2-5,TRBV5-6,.,TGTGCCAGCAGCGGGCAGGGTATGGGGGAGACCCAGTACTTC,CASSGQGMGETQYF
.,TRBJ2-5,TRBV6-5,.,TGTGCCAGCAGTTCCCGCATACTAGCTGGAGAGACCCAGTACTTC,CASSSRILAGETQYF
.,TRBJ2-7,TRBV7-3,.,TGTGCCAGCAGCTTAGAGCCTAGCGCTTCCTACGAGCAGTACTTC,CASSLEPSASYEQYF
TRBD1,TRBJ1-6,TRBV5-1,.,TGCGCCAGCAGCTTGGGTCGGGGACAGAATAATTCACCCCTCCACTTT,CASSLGRGQNNSPLHF
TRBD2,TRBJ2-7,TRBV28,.,TGTGCCAGCAGTGAAACAGGGGCGACTAGCGGGAGGGCGATCGACTACGAGCAGTACTTC,CASSETGATSGRAIDYEQYF
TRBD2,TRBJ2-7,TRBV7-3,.,TGTGCCAGCAGCTCCGACGGACTAGGCAGGCACGAGCAGTACTTC,CASSSDGLGRHEQYF
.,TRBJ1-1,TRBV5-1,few,TGCGCCAGCAGTCAACCAGGGGTCATGAACACTGAAGCTTTCTTT,CASSQPGVMNTEAFF
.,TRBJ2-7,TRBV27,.,TGTGCCAGCAACCCGACCCGGGACTACGAGCAGTACTTC,CASNPTRDYEQYF
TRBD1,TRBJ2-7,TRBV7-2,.,TGTGCCAGCAGCTTAGCTGGACAGGGTACCTACGAGCAGTACTTC,CASSLAGQGTYEQYF
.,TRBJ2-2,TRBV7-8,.,TGTGCCAGCAGCTTAGGTCTTCGGGATTTCACCGGGGAGCTGTTTTTT,CASSLGLRDFTGELFF
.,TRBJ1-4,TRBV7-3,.,TGTGCCAGCAGCCCCGTAGCGCGGACTAATGAAAAACTGTTTTTT,CASSPVARTNEKLFF
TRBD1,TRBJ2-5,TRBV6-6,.,TGTGCCAGCAGTGTCCTTGGGACAGCTAAAGAGACCCAGTACTTC,CASSVLGTAKETQYF
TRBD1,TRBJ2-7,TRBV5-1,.,TGCGCCAGCAGCTCGGACAGGGCGGACGAGCAGTACTTC,CASSSDRADEQYF
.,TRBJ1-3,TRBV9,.,TGTGCCAGCAGCCTAGGAGGGGGTTTGAGCTCTGGAAACACCATATATTTT,CASSLGGGLSSGNTIYF
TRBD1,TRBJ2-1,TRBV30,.,TGTGCCTGGAGTGTACTTGGACAGGCGGGCAATGAGCAGTTCTTC,CAWSVLGQAGNEQFF
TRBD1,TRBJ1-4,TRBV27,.,TGTGCCAGCGGTCGCAGGGGGGAAAAACTGTTTTTT,CASGRRGEKLFF
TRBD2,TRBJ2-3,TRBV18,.,TGTGCCAGCTCGTGGGGGGGTCCCACAGATACGCAGTATTTT,CASSWGGPTDTQYF
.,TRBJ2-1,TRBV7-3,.,TGTGCCAGCAGCTTAAGGGGGGGGCCGGGCTCCTACAATGAGCAGTTCTTC,CASSLRGGPGSYNEQFF
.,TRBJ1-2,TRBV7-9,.,TGTGCCAGCAGCTTAGAGAACAGAGGCTACACCTTC,CASSLENRGYTF
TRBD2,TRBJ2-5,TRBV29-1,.,TGCAGCGGATCCGGGACTAGCGGGAGTGAGACCCAGTACTTC,CSGSGTSGSETQYF
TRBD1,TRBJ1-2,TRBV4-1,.,TGCGCCAGCAGCCAAGAACAGGGGGCGCGTGGCTACACCTTC,CASSQEQGARGYTF
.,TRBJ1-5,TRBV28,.,TGTGCCAGCAGTTCAGACAGTTATCAGCCCCAGCATTTT,CASSSDSYQPQHF
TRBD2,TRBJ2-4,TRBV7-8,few,TGTGCCAGCAGCTTAGTCCTTAACGGGGGGGCCAAAAACATTCAGTACTTC,CASSLVLNGGAKNIQYF